Presented here are 14 T cell receptor beta chains from one specimen sequenced in a study of T cells after yellow fever vaccination. TCRdb re-analysed the 5' RACE reads in MiXCR, keeping a single row per CDR3 protein. The table has 250,000 to 400,000 distinct CDR3 sequences, around 4.5% seen once. This specimen was PBMCs, taken 15 days after the yellow fever booster vaccination. These receptors came from a man aged 18 to 30 who received the YFV17D yellow fever vaccine.

This clonotype appeared many times. CDR3 nucleotides: TGCAGTGCCGCTGAGGGACAGGGAACAGGCGAGCAGTTCTTC. It specifies CSAAEGQGTGEQFF. The J gene is TRBJ2-1, the V gene TRBV20-1; 9 bases fit TRBD1. The CDR3 consists of 14 residues. Trimming removed 6 bases from V and 10 bases from J; junction bases left unmatched: 13. Germline CDR1 and CDR2: DFQATT and SNEGSKA (reference sequence).

This clonotype was seen a few times. The CDR3 spells CASSFNGYTF. In DNA form, the CDR3 reads TGTGCCAGCAGTTTTAATGGCTACACCTTC. The chain links TRBV12-3 or TRBV12-4 to TRBJ1-2, with D hard to call. V shed 3 bases and J shed 6 bases, with 2 bases lying between them. The CDR3 is 10 amino acids.

At least ten counts were recorded for this clonotype. The chain carries TRBV29-1 and TRBJ1-1, with D possibly being TRBD1 (6 bases). Per the germline V gene, CDR1 is SQVTM and CDR2 is ANQGSEA. Trimming removed 7 bases from V and 6 bases from J, with 12 bases in between. There are 11 residues in the CDR3. CDR3 sequence reads: CSATDRPEAFF. The CDR3 DNA is TGCAGCGCCACAGACAGGCCTGAAGCTTTCTTT.

The chain uses TRBV7-9 and TRBJ1-1; D gene ambiguous. Trimming stripped 5 bases from V and 3 bases from J, with 16 bases between. Germline loops: CDR1 SEHNR, CDR2 FQNEAQ (reference sequence). CDR3 length equals 15 residues. The CDR3 is CASSRLGRDYTEAFF. Written as DNA, the CDR3 is TGTGCCAGCAGCCGCCTCGGGAGGGATTACACTGAAGCTTTCTTT.

This clonotype came up a few times. The chain is built from TRBV7-3 and TRBJ2-5, with D possibly TRBD2 on 6 matching bases. The CDR3 is 15 amino acids. Germline lookup yields CDR1 SGHTA and CDR2 FQGTGA. Trimming cost V 4 bases and J 5 bases, with 17 bases left between them. The CDR3 is CASSSGGAGGETQYF. The DNA for the CDR3 is TGTGCCAGCAGCTCTGGAGGGGCTGGGGGGGAGACCCAGTACTTC.

The V call is TRBV4-3, the J call TRBJ1-6; tentative D call: TRBD1 (6 bases). Trimming shortened V by 3 bases and J by 10 bases, and 16 bases separated the two germline ends. Germline CDR1 and CDR2: LGHNA and YSLEER. There are 15 residues in the CDR3. The CDR3 coding sequence is TGCGCCAGCAGCCAGTCCAACAGGGTTTTGTCACCCCTCCACTTT. This sequence encodes CASSQSNRVLSPLHF.

This clonotype has just a few counts. The chain carries TRBV5-1 and TRBJ2-4; TRBD2 aligns across 9 bases. CDR3 size: 16 residues. J lost 0 bases, V lost 5 bases, and 6 bases had no gene match. Germline CDR1 is SGHRS and CDR2 is YFSETQ. The chain's CDR3 is CASRETAGGAKNIQYF. For the CDR3, the DNA is TGCGCCAGCAGAGAAACAGCGGGGGGAGCCAAAAACATTCAGTACTTC.

The chain links TRBV5-6 to TRBJ2-2; D call uncertain. CDR3 length: 16 amino acids. The germline CDR1 and CDR2 sequences are SGHDT and YYEEEE. V lost 5 bases to trimming and J lost 3 bases, with 17 bases between them. The CDR3 here is CASRKFVGGDTGELFF. In nucleotides, the CDR3 is TGTGCCAGCAGGAAGTTTGTGGGTGGGGACACCGGGGAGCTGTTTTTT.

This clonotype was seen a handful of times. The V call is TRBV6-6, the J call TRBJ2-7; D uncertain. Germline V gives CDR1 MNHNY, CDR2 SVGAGI (reference sequence). The CDR3 is 14 residues long. Trimming took 4 bases from V and 7 from J, leaving 17 bases between them. DNA for the CDR3: TGTGCCAGCAGTTCCCTCGTCGGTGTTGGGGAGCAGTACGTC. It encodes CASSSLVGVGEQYV.

This clonotype was observed at least ten times. The J gene is TRBJ2-1, the V gene TRBV7-2, with D unclear. V was cut by 3 bases and J by 9 bases, with 12 bases left in between. The CDR3 covers 13 residues. Germline loops: CDR1 SGHTA, CDR2 FQGNSA. The CDR3 DNA reads as TGTGCCAGCAGCTTCTTGGCTAGTGCTGAGCAGTTCTTC. Protein sequence: CASSFLASAEQFF. Full variable domain (missing parts from reference TRBV7-2 and TRBJ2-1): GAGVSQSPSNKVTEKGKDVELRCDPISGHTALYWYRQSLGQGLEFLIYFQGNSAPDKSGLPSDRFSAERTGGSVSTLTIQRTQQEDSAVYLCASSFLASAEQFFGPGTRLTVL.

This clonotype was recorded at least ten times. In nucleotides, the CDR3 is TGTGCCAGCAGTCTCAGAGCCTCCTACGAGCAGTACTTC. It yields the protein CASSLRASYEQYF. J is TRBJ2-7 and V is TRBV12-3 or TRBV12-4; D is unresolved. The CDR3 runs to 13 residues. V gave up 5 bases and J gave up 0 bases, with 8 bases separating them.

This clonotype was observed a handful of times. V gene TRBV7-9 combines with J gene TRBJ1-1, with 7 bases that match TRBD1. The CDR3 length is 17 residues. Germline CDR1 and CDR2: SEHNR and FQNEAQ (reference sequence). V dropped 3 bases and J dropped 1; count of bases not matched to a gene: 11. In nucleotides, the CDR3 is TGTGCCAGCAGCTTCCCTAGGGACAGCCCTCCGAACACTGAAGCTTTCTTT. It is translated as CASSFPRDSPPNTEAFF.

The chain recombines TRBV4-1 with TRBJ2-7, with D possibly matching TRBD1 (5 bases). Trimming removed 5 bases from V and 5 bases from J, with 22 bases in between. Germline V gives CDR1 MGHRA, CDR2 YSYEKL. This CDR3 has 16 residues. The CDR3: CASSAIGRKGKDEQYF. CDR3 DNA sequence: TGCGCCAGCAGCGCCATTGGACGAAAGGGGAAAGACGAGCAGTACTTC.

This clonotype appeared many times. This chain connects TRBV7-8 to TRBJ2-4, with D possibly being TRBD1 (5 bases). Trimming left V 5 bases short and J 12 bases short, with 14 bases between. This CDR3 is 12 amino acids long. Germline V gene sequence: CDR1 SGHVS, CDR2 FQNEAQ. In DNA, the CDR3 is TGTGCCAGCAGCGAGTATGACGGACATCAGTACTTC. Amino acids: CASSEYDGHQYF.